One sample yielded the 19 T cell receptor beta chains listed below, sequenced in a study of CD4 and CD8 cells across lung adenocarcinoma regions. From the PCR reads, TCRdb called clonotypes with MiXCR, one entry per CDR3 protein. Among around 27,000 distinct CDR3 sequences listed, 40% to 50% were seen once. Input material: CD8+ T cells from the center of a lung tumor. All receptors come from a male donor with lung adenocarcinoma. The CD4 and CD8 labels of this study may be unreliable.

This clonotype is classed as medium-sized. This chain links TRBV6-1 with TRBJ1-6; a weak D match, TRBD1 (5 bases). CDR3 length equals 12 residues. Trimming took off 2 bases at V and 12 bases at J, with 8 bases between the two ends. Germline-derived CDR1 and CDR2 are MNHNS and SASEGT. The CDR3 DNA sequence: TGTGCCAGCAGTGAATTTGGGGGACCCCTCCACTTT. It is translated as CASSEFGGPLHF.

Turning to this clonotype: At one end, the junction sequence differs from germline, possibly due to a read error. The rearrangement links TRBV27 to TRBJ2-3, with TRBD2 matching over 12 bases. Germline CDR1 is MNHEY and CDR2 is SMNVEV (reference sequence). The CDR3 length is 17 residues. CDR3 sequence: CASREASGRGSTNTQYF. As DNA, the CDR3 is TGTGCCAGCAGGGAAGCTAGCGGGAGGGGAAGCACAAATACTCAGTACTTT.

Details on this clonotype: A junction end diverges from the germline sequence, so it may reflect a read error. V is TRBV6-4 and J is TRBJ2-2; D is perhaps TRBD2 (6 bases). This CDR3 contains 14 residues. Per germline, CDR1 MRHNA and CDR2 SNTAGT. CDR3 loop: CASFKRVNTGEQFF. The CDR3 coding sequence is TGTGCCAGCTTTAAGCGGGTGAACACCGGTGAGCAGTTTTTT.

This rearrangement joins TRBV7-2 to TRBJ2-4; D might be TRBD1 or TRBD2, each matching 6 bases. This CDR3 is built from 20 residues. Trimming pared 3 bases from V and 13 bases from J, leaving 37 bases between. CDR1 is SGHTA and CDR2 is FQGNSA in the germline V gene. The CDR3 sequence is CASSFKTGESGVCGKNTQYF. CDR3 DNA sequence: TGTGCCAGCAGCTTTAAGACAGGTGAGTCGGGGGTGTGTGGCAAAAACACGCAGTACTTC.

This chain links TRBV9 with TRBJ2-4, with D perhaps TRBD2 (6 bases). Germline loops: CDR1 SGDLS, CDR2 YYNGEE. The CDR3 runs to 17 residues. Trimming took off 4 bases at V and 3 bases at J, with 20 bases between the two ends. The CDR3 spells CASSRLSGLGGKNIQYF. CDR3 in DNA: TGTGCCAGCAGCCGGCTCTCGGGGCTGGGAGGCAAAAACATTCAGTACTTC.

This chain joins TRBV10-2 and TRBJ2-3; maybe TRBD1 (6 bases). V shed 4 bases and J shed 3 bases, with 8 bases lying between them. Germline-derived CDR1 and CDR2 are WSHSY and SAAADI. The CDR3 runs to 13 residues. Here the CDR3 reads CASSGRGTDTQYF. CDR3 DNA sequence: TGCGCCAGCAGTGGAAGGGGGACAGATACGCAGTATTTT.

With respect to this clonotype: At one end, the junction sequence differs from germline, possibly due to a read error. The chain joins TRBV6-5 to TRBJ2-3, with 12 bases that match TRBD1. The germline CDR1 and CDR2 sequences are MNHEY and SVGAGI. There are 19 residues in the CDR3. Here the CDR3 DNA reads TGTGCCAGCAGTTATACCGGGGGGACAGGGGGCCGGAACAAAGATACCCAGTACTTT. Encoded protein: CASSYTGGTGGRNKDTQYF.

The V gene is TRBV6-1, the J gene TRBJ2-1, with D uncertain. The J call is doubtful: the DNA matches TRBJ2-7 better. Germline V gene data show CDR1 as MNHNS and CDR2 as SASEGT. CDR3 size: 15 residues. The CDR3 spells CASSEMVGGFYEQYF. The CDR3 DNA is TGTGCCAGCAGTGAAATGGTAGGTGGGTTCTACGAGCAGTACTTC.

This clonotype has at least ten counts. The V and J genes are TRBV4-1 and TRBJ2-3; 10 nucleotides line up with TRBD2. The germline gives CDR1 MGHRA, CDR2 YSYEKL. Losses at the gene ends were 4 bases for V and 1 base for J; bases not matched to a gene: 2. This CDR3 region has 15 residues. The CDR3 protein is CASSRAGGGTDTQYF. In DNA, the CDR3 is TGCGCCAGCAGCCGAGCGGGAGGGGGCACAGATACGCAGTATTTT.

With regard to this clonotype: At one end the junction does not follow the germline gene, possibly because of a read error. V gene TRBV28 combines with J gene TRBJ1-1; D remains unclear. The CDR3 consists of 13 residues. CDR1 MDHEN and CDR2 SYDVKM come from the germline V gene. The CDR3 DNA reads as TGTGCCAGCGGTTTAATTTCGGGGATTGAAGCTTTCTTT. Translation gives CASGLISGIEAFF.

This clonotype was counted many times. The V and J genes are TRBV7-2 and TRBJ2-1, with 14 bases matching TRBD2. V shed 5 bases, J shed 6 bases, and the junction held 15 bases outside the gene matches. This CDR3 is built from 19 residues. Per the germline V gene, CDR1 is SGHTA and CDR2 is FQGNSA. CDR3 in amino acids: CASSTRNRLAGGIGNEQFF. CDR3 nucleotide sequence: TGTGCCAGCAGCACTCGAAATCGACTAGCGGGGGGGATTGGCAATGAGCAGTTCTTC.

This clonotype was seen more than once but under ten times. The V and J genes are TRBV27 and TRBJ1-6; possibly TRBD1 for D (5 bases). The germline V and J ends were trimmed by 3 bases and 9 bases, with 18 bases remaining between them. This CDR3 has 16 residues. In germline, CDR1 is MNHEY, CDR2 SMNVEV (reference sequence). The CDR3 DNA sequence: TGTGCCAGCAGTTTCCCCCCCACAGGTAGAGCTTCACCCCTCCACTTT. It yields the protein CASSFPPTGRASPLHF.

This clonotype was detected many times. The chain carries TRBV6-1 and TRBJ1-1; TRBD1 aligns across 7 bases. The germline V gene encodes CDR1 MNHNS and CDR2 SASEGT. This CDR3 has 15 amino acids. V trimming: 6 bases; J trimming: 5 bases; junction bases outside the gene matches: 12. The CDR3 DNA is TGTGCCAGCAGGCGGTTGACAGGGTCGGAGACTGAAGCTTTCTTT. Translated: CASRRLTGSETEAFF.

Within the sample, this clonotype is large (0.1 to 1%). The V call is TRBV6-1, the J call TRBJ2-5; possible D gene TRBD1, 6 bases. Looked up from germline, CDR1 is MNHNS and CDR2 is SASEGT. The CDR3 has 14 amino acids. The ends were cut back, 2 bases at V and 5 bases at J, with 12 bases in the middle. The CDR3 DNA is TGTGCCAGCAGTGAATACAGGGTCGGGGAGACCCAGTACTTC. Its protein product is CASSEYRVGETQYF.

This clonotype was counted many times. The chain employs TRBV10-2 and TRBJ2-1; perhaps D is TRBD1 or TRBD2 (6 bases each). The assigned J gene may be wrong: the sequence end matches TRBJ2-7 better. In germline, CDR1 is WSHSY, CDR2 SAAADI. The CDR3 covers 15 residues. The CDR3 region has the DNA TGCGCCAGCAGTGAGTCCCCCGGGACCGGGGGCAAGCAGTACTTC. Protein sequence: CASSESPGTGGKQYF.

This clonotype was picked up many times. The chain uses TRBV25-1 and TRBJ2-1; 10 nucleotides line up with TRBD2. The DNA matches TRBJ2-7 better at its end, which makes the J call doubtful. The CDR3 extends over 13 amino acids. CDR1 and CDR2 from the germline V gene are MGHDK and SYGVNS. CDR3: CASAPASGREQYF. CDR3 sequence (DNA): TGTGCCAGCGCGCCGGCTAGCGGGAGAGAGCAGTACTTC.

This clonotype was observed at least ten times. In nucleotides, the CDR3 is TGTGCCAGCAGTTACGGAAATGAGCAGTTCTTC. Translating gives CASSYGNEQFF. The chain combines TRBV6-5 with TRBJ2-1; no clear D gene. Trimming cost V 2 bases and J 7 bases, with 3 bases left between them. From germline, CDR1 is MNHEY and CDR2 SVGAGI. The CDR3 consists of 11 residues.

The V and J genes are TRBV10-1 and TRBJ2-5; D might be TRBD2 (6 bases). This CDR3 spans 16 amino acids. In germline, CDR1 is WNHNN, CDR2 SYGVQD (reference sequence). The V gene lost 11 bases and the J gene lost 8 bases, with 30 bases spanning the gap. This CDR3 is CACGAIGGGDTDTQYF. The CDR3 nucleotides are TGCGCCTGCGGGGCGATCGGGGGAGGTGACACAGATACCCAGTACTTC.

The chain employs TRBV20-1 and TRBJ2-2; weak D call: TRBD2 (5 bases). The CDR3 totals 14 residues. CDR1 is DFQATT and CDR2 is SNEGSKA in the germline V gene (reference sequence). V dropped 6 bases and J dropped 5 bases, with 16 bases sitting between them. CDR3 coding DNA: TGCAGTGCCCCCCCTCCGGGGATTACCGGGGAGCTGTTTTTT. This sequence encodes CSAPPPGITGELFF.